The rows below give T cell receptor beta chains drawn from one sample of a study of metastatic and nonmetastatic thyroid tumors. TCRdb re-called clones from the PCR reads using MiXCR. The sample lists approximately 28,000 clones, over 20% occurring once. Sequencing was done on a sample of blood. The receptors derive from a female donor with papillary thyroid cancer or a benign thyroid nodule (not recorded which). Some clones in this sample may be carry-over from other donors' samples. Each CDR3 is given with its conserved first and last residue. The D gene is left open where the match is weak. Not every row has a clone size; where given, it reads once, few, many or a size class.

size	D	V	J	CDR3	DNA
NA	TRBD2	TRBV7-1	TRBJ2-1	CASSSRLAGGGGSYNEQFF	TGTGCCAGCAGCTCCCGACTAGCGGGAGGTGGGGGCTCCTACAATGAGCAGTTCTTC
many	NA	TRBV11-2	TRBJ2-1	CASSPSRRDNEQFF	TGTGCCAGCAGCCCTAGCAGGAGGGACAATGAGCAGTTCTTC
NA	NA	TRBV7-2	TRBJ2-3	CASSFDSSTDTQYF	TGTGCCAGCAGCTTCGACAGTAGCACAGATACGCAGTATTTT
few	TRBD2	TRBV6-9	TRBJ2-1	CARGLAGDNEQFF	TGTGCCAGGGGACTAGCGGGGGACAATGAGCAGTTCTTC
many	TRBD2	TRBV14	TRBJ2-3	CASSPSGTLTDTQYF	TGTGCCAGCAGCCCTAGCGGGACGCTCACAGATACGCAGTATTTT
many	TRBD1	TRBV12-3/TRBV12-4	TRBJ2-2	CASRLGQGRTGELFF	TGTGCCAGCCGCCTTGGACAGGGTAGAACCGGGGAGCTGTTTTTT
many	NA	TRBV10-3	TRBJ2-3	CAISDRRRGLAVDTQYF	TGTGCCATCAGTGACAGGCGGAGGGGACTTGCTGTAGATACGCAGTATTTT
many	NA	TRBV19	TRBJ2-3	CASSNMAGGTDTQYF	TGTGCCAGTAGTAACATGGCAGGGGGCACAGATACGCAGTATTTT
NA	TRBD1	TRBV19	TRBJ1-1	CASNIGQGAGDAFF	TGTGCCAGTAATATTGGACAGGGGGCGGGTGACGCTTTCTTT
many	NA	TRBV6-2/TRBV6-3	TRBJ1-4	CASSSNAFTTNEKLFF	TGTGCCAGCAGTTCTAACGCTTTCACAACTAATGAAAAACTGTTTTTT
NA	TRBD2	TRBV20-1	TRBJ2-3	CSALLASGTDTQYF	TGCAGTGCCTTACTAGCGTCTGGCACAGATACGCAGTATTTT
NA	TRBD2	TRBV4-3	TRBJ2-7	CASSQESGGRFFGEQYF	TGCGCCAGCAGCCAAGAGTCGGGGGGGCGCTTCTTTGGTGAGCAGTACTTC
many	NA	TRBV20-1	TRBJ2-7	CSARAKGYYEGQYF	TGCAGTGCTAGAGCCAAAGGATACTACGAAGGGCAGTACTTC
once	TRBD1	TRBV14	TRBJ1-2	CASSRFTVQGVGYTF	TGTGCCAGCAGCCGGTTTACGGTACAGGGGGTTGGCTACACCTTC
NA	NA	TRBV12-3/TRBV12-4	TRBJ1-1	CASSNRGMGTEAFF	TGTGCCAGCAGCAATCGGGGCATGGGGACTGAAGCTTTCTTT
NA	NA	TRBV6-2/TRBV6-3	TRBJ2-5	CASSSGWMETQYF	TGTGCCAGCAGTTCTGGGTGGATGGAGACCCAGTACTTC
many	TRBD2	TRBV10-2	TRBJ2-1	CASTRIAGGSDYEQFF	TGCGCCAGCACCAGGATAGCGGGAGGGTCTGACTATGAGCAGTTCTTC
few	NA	TRBV6-1	TRBJ2-5	CASSAGGGTETRYF	TGTGCCAGCAGTGCCGGGGGAGGAACGGAGACCCGTTACTTC
many	TRBD2	TRBV7-2	TRBJ2-7	CASSRTGTSGSEQYF	TGTGCCAGCAGCCGGACCGGGACTAGCGGGAGCGAGCAGTACTTC
NA	TRBD1	TRBV19	TRBJ2-7	CATPTGTGYHEQYF	TGTGCCACACCCACGGGGACAGGGTACCACGAGCAGTACTTC
medium-sized	TRBD1	TRBV24-1	TRBJ2-7	CATSDPGQGGEQYF	TGTGCCACCAGTGATCCGGGACAGGGGGGAGAGCAGTACTTC
many	TRBD1	TRBV5-4	TRBJ1-1	CASSPWGDRDTEAFF	TGTGCCAGCAGCCCCTGGGGGGACAGAGACACTGAAGCTTTCTTT
few	NA	TRBV30	TRBJ2-3	CAWSAQRITDTQYF	TGTGCCTGGAGTGCCCAGCGGATCACAGATACACAGTATTTT
medium-sized	NA	TRBV6-1	TRBJ1-2	CASTLTPDGYNYGYTF	TGTGCCAGCACCCTAACCCCGGACGGATATAACTATGGCTACACCTTC
many	TRBD1	TRBV5-1	TRBJ2-6	CASSWRQGSSGANVLTF	TGCGCCAGCAGCTGGAGACAGGGATCCTCTGGGGCCAACGTCCTGACTTTC
many	NA	TRBV5-4	TRBJ2-5	CASSFIGDPLETQYF	TGTGCCAGCAGCTTTATAGGGGACCCTTTGGAGACCCAGTACTTC
many	NA	TRBV4-3	TRBJ2-3	CASSQDMIARDTQYF	TGCGCCAGCAGCCAAGACATGATTGCGCGGGATACGCAGTATTTT
medium-sized	NA	TRBV6-1	TRBJ2-7	CASSSPTLSSYEQYF	TGTGCCAGCAGTTCTCCCACTCTCAGCTCCTACGAGCAGTACTTC
many	NA	TRBV5-1	TRBJ1-2	CASSLYGGSNYGYTF	TGCGCCAGCAGCTTGTACGGAGGGTCGAACTATGGCTACACCTTC
few	TRBD1	TRBV11-2	TRBJ2-1	CASSWGQGMAGEQFF	TGTGCCAGCAGCTGGGGACAGGGGATGGCTGGTGAGCAGTTCTTC
many	NA	TRBV12-3/TRBV12-4	TRBJ2-3	CASSLGRPDTQYF	TGTGCCAGCAGTTTAGGTAGACCAGATACGCAGTATTTT
NA	NA	TRBV10-3	TRBJ2-1	CAISGQTDEQLF	TGTGCCATAAGTGGACAAACGGATGAGCAGCTCTTC
many	NA	TRBV15	TRBJ2-3	CATSSKQVDGSDTQYF	TGTGCCACCAGCTCAAAACAGGTCGATGGGTCCGATACGCAGTATTTT
NA	NA	TRBV20-1	TRBJ1-5	CSARSVQGTQPQHF	TGCAGTGCTCGGAGCGTCCAGGGAACTCAGCCCCAGCATTTT
many	NA	TRBV14	TRBJ2-7	CASSQWGAEQYF	TGTGCCAGCAGCCAATGGGGGGCCGAGCAGTACTTC
NA	NA	TRBV20-1	TRBJ2-1	CSAGGTVGFNEQFF	TGCAGTGCTGGGGGGACAGTGGGCTTTAATGAGCAGTTCTTC
NA	NA	TRBV11-2	TRBJ2-2	CATTSPRVYDGELFF	TGTGCCACCACCTCTCCCAGGGTATATGACGGGGAGCTGTTTTTT
many	NA	TRBV7-9	TRBJ1-1	CASSATLGAFF	TGTGCCAGCAGCGCTACGCTGGGAGCTTTCTTT
many	TRBD2	TRBV5-1	TRBJ2-1	CASSGGSGRAYEQFF	TGCGCCAGCAGCGGGGGGAGCGGGAGGGCCTACGAGCAGTTCTTC
NA	NA	TRBV20-1	TRBJ2-2	CSARRDGRSGELFF	TGCAGTGCTAGACGGGACGGGCGTTCGGGGGAGCTGTTTTTT
many	TRBD2	TRBV5-1	TRBJ2-5	CASSLGGLAGEQETQYF	TGCGCCAGCAGCTTGGGCGGACTAGCGGGAGAACAAGAGACCCAGTACTTC
few	TRBD1	TRBV28	TRBJ1-1	CASSFIWQGQGNNTEAFF	TGTGCCAGCAGTTTTATCTGGCAGGGACAGGGGAACAACACTGAAGCTTTCTTT